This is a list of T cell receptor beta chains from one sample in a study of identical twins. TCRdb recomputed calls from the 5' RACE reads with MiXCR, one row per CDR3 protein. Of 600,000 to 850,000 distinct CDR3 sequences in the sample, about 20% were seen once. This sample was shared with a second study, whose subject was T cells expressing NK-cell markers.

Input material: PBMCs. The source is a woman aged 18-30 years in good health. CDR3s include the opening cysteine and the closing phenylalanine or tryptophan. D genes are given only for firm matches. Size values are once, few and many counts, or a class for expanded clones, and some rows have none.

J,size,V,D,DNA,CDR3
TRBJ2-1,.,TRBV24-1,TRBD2,TGTGCCAACAGTGATACGACTAGCGGGAGCTATGAGCAGTTCTTC,CANSDTTSGSYEQFF
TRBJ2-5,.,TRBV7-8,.,TGTGCCAGCAGCTTACGCAGCAAACAAGAGACCCAGTACTTC,CASSLRSKQETQYF
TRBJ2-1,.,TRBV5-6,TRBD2,TGTGCCAGCAGCCAAGGACTAGCGGGTTCTGAGCAGTTCTTC,CASSQGLAGSEQFF
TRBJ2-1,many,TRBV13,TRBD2,TGTGCCAGCAGCTTTAGCGGGGTCGATGAGCAGTTCTTC,CASSFSGVDEQFF
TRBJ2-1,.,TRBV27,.,TGTGCCAGCAGTTTAACCCAGGACAACTACAATGAGCAGTTCTTC,CASSLTQDNYNEQFF
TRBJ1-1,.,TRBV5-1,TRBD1,TGCGCCAGCAGCTTGGGACAGGGGGCCAATGAAGCTTTCTTT,CASSLGQGANEAFF
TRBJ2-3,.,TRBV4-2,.,TGTGCCAGCAGCCAAGAGGCCACAGATACGCAGTATTTT,CASSQEATDTQYF
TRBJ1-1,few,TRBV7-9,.,TGTGCCAGTGGACGCTTAGCAGGGTCGGGGAACACTGAAGCTTTCTTT,CASGRLAGSGNTEAFF
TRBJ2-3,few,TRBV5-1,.,TGCGCCAGCAGCTTGTCGACCCTGGGGCCAGATACGCAGTATTTT,CASSLSTLGPDTQYF
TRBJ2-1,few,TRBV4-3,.,TGCGCCAGCAGCCAACACCTTACAGGGTTTGCCAATGAGCAGTTCTTC,CASSQHLTGFANEQFF
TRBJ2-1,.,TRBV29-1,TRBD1,TGCAGCGGGAGGGACAGGGTAAACAATGAGCAGTTCTTC,CSGRDRVNNEQFF
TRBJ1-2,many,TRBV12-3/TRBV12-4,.,TGTGCCAGCAGTAACCGATATGGCTACACCTTC,CASSNRYGYTF
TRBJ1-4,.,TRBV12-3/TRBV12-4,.,TGTGCCAGCAGTCCCCGTGGGGTGCCTAATGAAAAACTGTTTTTT,CASSPRGVPNEKLFF
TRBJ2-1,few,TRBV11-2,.,TGTGCCAGCAGCTTAGCTAGCGCCTTTAACAATGAGCAGTTCTTC,CASSLASAFNNEQFF
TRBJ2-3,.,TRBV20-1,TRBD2,TGCAGTGCTAGTGCGCTCGGGCGGGGGAAGTGGGATACGCAGTATTTT,CSASALGRGKWDTQYF
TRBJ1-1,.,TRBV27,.,TGTGCCAGCAGTGTAACCTCGGGGAACGCTGAAGCTTTCTTT,CASSVTSGNAEAFF
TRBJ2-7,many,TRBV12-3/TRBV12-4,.,TGTGCCAGCAGATTAGGGTTACAGAACTCCTACGAGCAGTACTTC,CASRLGLQNSYEQYF
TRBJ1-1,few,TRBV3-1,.,TGTGCCAGCAGCCTCGTAGGGACACCCACTGAAGCTTTCTTT,CASSLVGTPTEAFF
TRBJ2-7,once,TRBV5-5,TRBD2,TGTGCCAGCAGCCTCCGGGACTACTCTAACGAGCAGTACTTC,CASSLRDYSNEQYF
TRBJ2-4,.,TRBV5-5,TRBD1,TGTGCCAGCAGCTCCCCCGGGACAGCCATAAACATTCAGTACTTC,CASSSPGTAINIQYF
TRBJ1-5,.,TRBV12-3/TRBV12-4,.,TGTGCCAGCAGTCCCCTCGGGGGTAGCAATCAGCCCCAGCATTTT,CASSPLGGSNQPQHF
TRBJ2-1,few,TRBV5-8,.,TGTGCCAGCAGCTTACTGGCCTCGGGTGAGCAGTTCTTC,CASSLLASGEQFF
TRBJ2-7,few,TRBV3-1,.,TGTGCCAGCACCGCGACAGGAGTATTGTACTTC,CASTATGVLYF
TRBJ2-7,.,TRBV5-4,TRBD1,TGTGCCAGCAGCTTCCTCGGGACAGGTGTCTACGAGCAGTACTTC,CASSFLGTGVYEQYF
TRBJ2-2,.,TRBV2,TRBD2,TGTGCCAGCAGCGGATGGGGCGGGAGGGCCGCGAACACCGGGGAGCTGTTTTTT,CASSGWGGRAANTGELFF
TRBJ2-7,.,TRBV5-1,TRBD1,TGCGCCAGCAGCTTACCGAGCAGGACAGGGAAATACGAGCAGTACTTC,CASSLPSRTGKYEQYF
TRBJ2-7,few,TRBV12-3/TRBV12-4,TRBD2,TGTGCCAGCAGTTTCGTCGGGACTAGCGGTAGCTCCTACGAGCAGTACTTC,CASSFVGTSGSSYEQYF
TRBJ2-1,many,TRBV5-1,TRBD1,TGCGCCAGCAGCTCGAGACAGGGGTCATACAATGAGCAGTTCTTC,CASSSRQGSYNEQFF
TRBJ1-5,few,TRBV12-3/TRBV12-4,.,TGTGCCAGCAGCCCCTTAAATCAGCCCCAGCATTTT,CASSPLNQPQHF
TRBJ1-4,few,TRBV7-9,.,TGTGCCAGCAGCCGACAGAACTCGGATGAAAAACTGTTTTTT,CASSRQNSDEKLFF
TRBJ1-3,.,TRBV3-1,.,TGTGCCAGCCTCAGTGGAAACACCATATATTTT,CASLSGNTIYF
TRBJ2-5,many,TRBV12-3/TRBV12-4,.,TGTGCCAGCAGCTTCAGTGGGGAGACCCAGTACTTC,CASSFSGETQYF
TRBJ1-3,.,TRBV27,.,TGTGCCAGCGGAGACAGGCGCTCTGGAAACACCATATATTTT,CASGDRRSGNTIYF
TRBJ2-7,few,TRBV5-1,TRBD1,TGCGCCAGCAGCTTGTATTTGGACAGGTCCTACGAGCAGTACTTC,CASSLYLDRSYEQYF
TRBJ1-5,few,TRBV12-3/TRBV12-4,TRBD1,TGTGCCAGCAGTTTAATGGGGACAGAATATAGCAATCAGCCCCAGCATTTT,CASSLMGTEYSNQPQHF
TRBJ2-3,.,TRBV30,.,TGTGCCTGGAGTGACGGGGGGCAGGGGAACACAGATACGCAGTATTTT,CAWSDGGQGNTDTQYF
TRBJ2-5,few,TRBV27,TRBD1,TGTGCCAGCAGTCCGTTTCGGGGAACTACAGGGGACCAAGAGACCCAGTACTTC,CASSPFRGTTGDQETQYF
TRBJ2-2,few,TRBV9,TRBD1,TGTGCCAGCAGCGCACAGGGGCGGCTCACCGGGGAGCTGTTTTTT,CASSAQGRLTGELFF
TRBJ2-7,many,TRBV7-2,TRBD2,TGTGCCAGCAGCTCGGGACTAGCGGGGTACGAGCAGTACTTC,CASSSGLAGYEQYF
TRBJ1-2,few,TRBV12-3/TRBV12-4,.,TGTGCCAGCAGTTTGGTCGGCAGGAGGGCCTATGGCTACACCTTC,CASSLVGRRAYGYTF
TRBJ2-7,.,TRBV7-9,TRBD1,TGTGCCAGCAGCGCTGTTACAGGGGGCGACGAGCAGTACTTC,CASSAVTGGDEQYF
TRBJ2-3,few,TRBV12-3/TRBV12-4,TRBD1,TGTGCCAGCAGTCCGACAGGGGCTTTCACAGATACGCAGTATTTT,CASSPTGAFTDTQYF
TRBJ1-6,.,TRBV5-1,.,TGCGCCAGCAGCGTGGACAGTAATTCACCCCTCCACTTT,CASSVDSNSPLHF
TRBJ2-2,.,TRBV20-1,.,TGCAGTGCTAGGGTATTCGGTCGCAATGAGCTGTTTTTT,CSARVFGRNELFF
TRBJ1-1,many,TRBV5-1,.,TGCGCCAGCAGCTTGGTCGGGGTTGAGACTGAAGCTTTCTTT,CASSLVGVETEAFF
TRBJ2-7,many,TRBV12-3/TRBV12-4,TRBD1,TGTGCCAGCAGTTTAGGGGGACAGGGTTACGAGCAGTACTTC,CASSLGGQGYEQYF
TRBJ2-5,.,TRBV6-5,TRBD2,TGTGCCAGCAGTTACGGCGCGGGAGGAGAGACCCAGTACTTC,CASSYGAGGETQYF
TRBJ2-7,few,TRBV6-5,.,TGTGCCAGCACCGGTAACTACGAGCAGTACTTC,CASTGNYEQYF
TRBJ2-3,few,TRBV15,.,TGTGCCACCAGCAGTCGTCGAGCGGATACGCAGTATTTT,CATSSRRADTQYF
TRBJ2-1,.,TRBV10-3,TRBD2,TGTGCCATCAGTGAGTTCTCCCCGACTAGCGGGAGGCAGAATGAGCAGTTCTTC,CAISEFSPTSGRQNEQFF